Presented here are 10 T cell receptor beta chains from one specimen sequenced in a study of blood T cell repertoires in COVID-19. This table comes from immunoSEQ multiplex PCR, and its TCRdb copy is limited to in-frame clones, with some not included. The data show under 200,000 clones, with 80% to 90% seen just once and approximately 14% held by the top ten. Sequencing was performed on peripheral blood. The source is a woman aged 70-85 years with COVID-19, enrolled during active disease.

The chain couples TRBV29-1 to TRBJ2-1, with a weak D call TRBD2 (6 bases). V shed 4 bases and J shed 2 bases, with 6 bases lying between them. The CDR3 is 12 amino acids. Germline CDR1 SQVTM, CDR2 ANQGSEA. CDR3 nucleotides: TGCAGCGTTGGCGGGGCCTACAATGAGCAGTTCTTC. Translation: CSVGGAYNEQFF.

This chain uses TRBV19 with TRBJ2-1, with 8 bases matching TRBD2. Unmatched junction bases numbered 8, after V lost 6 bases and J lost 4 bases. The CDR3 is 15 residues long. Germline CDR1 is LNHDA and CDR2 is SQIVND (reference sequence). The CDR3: CASRPRGAPYNEQFF. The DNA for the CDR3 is TGTGCCAGTAGACCGCGGGGGGCGCCTTACAATGAGCAGTTCTTC.

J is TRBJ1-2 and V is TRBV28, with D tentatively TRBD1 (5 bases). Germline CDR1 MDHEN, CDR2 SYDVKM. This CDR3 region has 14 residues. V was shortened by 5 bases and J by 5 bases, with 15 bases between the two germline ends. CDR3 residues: CASSGSGGGYGYTF. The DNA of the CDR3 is TGTGCCAGCAGTGGGTCCGGCGGGGGGTATGGCTACACCTTC.

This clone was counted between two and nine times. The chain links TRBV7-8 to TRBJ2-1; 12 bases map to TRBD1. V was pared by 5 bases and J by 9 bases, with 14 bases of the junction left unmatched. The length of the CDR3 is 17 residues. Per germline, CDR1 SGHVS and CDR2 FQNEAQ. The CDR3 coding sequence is TGTGCCAGCAGCCGAGCCCCTCGGGACAGGGGGCGGGGTGAGCAGTTCTTC. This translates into CASSRAPRDRGRGEQFF.

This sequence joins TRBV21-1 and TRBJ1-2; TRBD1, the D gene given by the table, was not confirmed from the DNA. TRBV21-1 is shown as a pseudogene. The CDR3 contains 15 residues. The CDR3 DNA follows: TGTGCCAGCAGCCCACAAAAGACAGAGAACTATGGCTACACCTTC. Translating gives CASSPQKTENYGYTF.

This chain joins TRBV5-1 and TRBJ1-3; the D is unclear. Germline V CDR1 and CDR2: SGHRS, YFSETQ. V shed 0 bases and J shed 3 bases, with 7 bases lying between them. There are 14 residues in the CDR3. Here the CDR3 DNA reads TGCGCCAGCAGCTTGGGAGGGCGTGGAAACACCATATATTTT. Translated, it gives CASSLGGRGNTIYF.

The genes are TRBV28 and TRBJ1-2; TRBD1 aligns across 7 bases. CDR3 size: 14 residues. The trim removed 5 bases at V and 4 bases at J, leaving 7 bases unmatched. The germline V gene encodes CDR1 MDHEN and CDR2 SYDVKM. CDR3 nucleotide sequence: TGTGCCAGCAGTCTAGTGACAGGGAGCTATGGCTACACCTTC. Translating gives CASSLVTGSYGYTF.

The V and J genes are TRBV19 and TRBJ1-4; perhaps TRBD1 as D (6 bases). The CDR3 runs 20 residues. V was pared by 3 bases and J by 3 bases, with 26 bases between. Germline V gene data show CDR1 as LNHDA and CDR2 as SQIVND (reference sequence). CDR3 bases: TGTGCCAGTAGTATTCCGAAAAGGGGGATAGGAGATGGGGCTAATGAAAAACTGTTTTTT. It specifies CASSIPKRGIGDGANEKLFF.

In DNA, the CDR3 is TGTGCCAGCAGTAATTACGGGGAAGCTTTCTTT. It is translated as CASSNYGEAFF. V gene TRBV6-5 combines with J gene TRBJ1-1; no clear D. The CDR3 is 11 residues long. CDR1 MNHEY and CDR2 SVGAGI come from the germline V gene. V lost 5 bases and J 8 bases, leaving 9 bases between the germline ends.

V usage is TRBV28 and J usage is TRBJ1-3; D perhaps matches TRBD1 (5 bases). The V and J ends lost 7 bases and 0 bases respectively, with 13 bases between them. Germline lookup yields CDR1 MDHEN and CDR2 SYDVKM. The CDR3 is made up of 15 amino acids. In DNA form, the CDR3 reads TGTGCCAGCAAAGGAGGGACGGTCTCTGGAAACACCATATATTTT. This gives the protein CASKGGTVSGNTIYF.